The T cell receptor (beta chain) described here comes from a study of regulatory T cells in long-lasting Graves disease. Study details: The term persistent Graves' disease signified upward of 5 years on antithyroid drugs with positive TSH receptor antibodies.

CDR3-region Arm-PCR and iRepertoire HTBI primers produced the TCR beta libraries. TCRdb re-called the multiplex PCR reads with MiXCR, one entry per CDR3 protein. The sample carries a few hundred thousand distinct CDR3 sequences, roughly 24% recorded once. Stated time point: persistent/refractory GD, antithyroid drugs over 5 years with positive TRAb. With RNA extracted from PBMCs as input, the TCR library was made. The patients included were those that came from an endocrinology department in Xi'an, China. Findings and limits, study-wide: Persistent Graves' patients showed a TCR diversity that was lower than that of newly diagnosed ones. The persistent group shared 2,700 or so public clonotypes, more than the approximately 970 shared by new patients.

This clonotype was counted only a few times. Its antigen is not identified. The CDR3 covers 15 residues. V dropped 6 bases and J dropped 8 bases, with 20 bases sitting between them. The specimen comprised peripheral blood mononuclear cells (PBMCs), sampled when the disease was refractory, from a patient treated with antithyroid drugs. The rearrangement joins TRBV12-3 or TRBV12-4 to TRBJ2-1, with D perhaps matching TRBD2 (7 bases). The TCR originated in a woman aged 40 to 55 with Graves disease. Written as DNA, the CDR3 is TGTGCCAGCAGCCGGAAGGGGGAGGGCCGCGATGAGCAGTTCTTC. Its protein is CASSRKGEGRDEQFF.